A selection of T cell receptor beta chains follows, all from one sample in a study of Ad26.COV2.S vaccination and SARS-CoV-2 variants. Sequencing used immunoSEQ multiplex PCR; TCRdb keeps in-frame clones, though not all of them. The sample carries about 400,000 clones, around 91% recorded once. The source material was peripheral blood, sampled in a trial of Ad26.COV2.S vaccine versus placebo. Receptors originate from a person between 18 and 59 years old who received the Ad26.COV2.S COVID-19 vaccine or a placebo. CDR3s include the opening cysteine and the closing phenylalanine or tryptophan. A D gene is named only where the DNA matches it firmly. Clone size appears in some rows only: once, few, many, or a class for an expanded clone.

j_call,v_call,clone_size,d_call,cdr3_aa,cdr3_nt
TRBJ2-1,TRBV6-5,-,-,CASSPGLSASNEQFF,TGTGCCAGCAGCCCCGGACTATCTGCCAGCAATGAGCAGTTCTTC
TRBJ2-1,TRBV25-1,-,-,CASSEVGALAFF,TGTGCCAGCAGTGAAGTTGGTGCCTTAGCGTTCTTC
TRBJ1-5,TRBV19,-,-,CASSIGGGDNQPQHF,TGTGCCAGTAGTATTGGGGGAGGAGATAATCAGCCCCAGCATTTT
TRBJ2-3,TRBV9,-,-,CASSVGSHSSTDTQYF,TGTGCCAGCAGCGTAGGGTCTCACTCTAGCACAGATACGCAGTATTTT
TRBJ2-7,TRBV2,-,-,CASSENRVIPYEQYF,TGTGCCAGCAGTGAAAATAGGGTCATCCCCTACGAGCAGTACTTC
TRBJ2-2,TRBV4-1,few,-,CASSPPGRTNTGELFF,TGCGCCAGCAGCCCCCCGGGACGGACGAACACCGGGGAGCTGTTTTTT
TRBJ2-3,TRBV11-3,-,TRBD2,CASTGAGGYDTQYF,TGTGCCAGCACTGGAGCGGGAGGGTACGATACGCAGTATTTT
TRBJ1-3,TRBV6-1,-,TRBD1,CASNDRGGNTIYF,TGTGCCAGCAACGACAGGGGTGGAAACACCATATATTTT
TRBJ2-5,TRBV7-3,-,-,CASSPRQETQYF,TGTGCCAGCAGCCCACGCCAAGAGACCCAGTACTTC
TRBJ1-5,TRBV4-1,-,-,CASSHFGSNQPQHF,TGCGCCAGCAGCCATTTCGGGAGCAATCAGCCCCAGCATTTT
TRBJ2-7,TRBV19,-,-,CASNKGGTTGEQYF,TGTGCCAGTAATAAAGGGGGTACGACCGGCGAGCAGTACTTC
TRBJ1-5,TRBV5-1,-,-,CASSLDGYSNQPQHF,TGCGCCAGCAGCTTGGACGGGTATAGCAATCAGCCCCAGCATTTT
TRBJ2-7,TRBV19,once,TRBD1,CASSVTGWDEQYF,TGTGCCAGTAGCGTGACAGGGTGGGACGAGCAGTACTTC
TRBJ2-1,TRBV6-4,-,TRBD2,CASSVAGGRNEQFF,TGTGCCAGCAGCGTAGCGGGAGGTCGAAATGAGCAGTTCTTC
TRBJ1-1,TRBV30,-,-,CAWSGRGEAFF,TGTGCCTGGAGTGGGAGGGGGGAAGCTTTCTTT
TRBJ2-1,TRBV30,-,-,CAWSSGRVNEQFF,TGTGCCTGGAGTAGCGGGCGAGTAAATGAGCAGTTCTTC
TRBJ1-2,TRBV7-2,-,-,CASNVDRNYGYTF,TGTGCCAGCAACGTAGACAGAAACTATGGCTACACCTTC
TRBJ1-6,TRBV6-5,-,-,CASSQDQGSPLHF,TGTGCCAGCAGTCAGGACCAGGGTTCACCCCTCCACTTT
TRBJ2-1,TRBV27,-,TRBD2,CASSSLTSGTHNEQFF,TGTGCCAGCAGTTCCTTGACTAGCGGGACCCACAATGAGCAGTTCTTC
TRBJ1-1,TRBV18,-,-,CASSSTGWDTEAFF,TGTGCCAGCTCTTCTACAGGGTGGGACACTGAAGCTTTCTTT
TRBJ2-3,TRBV12-3/TRBV12-4,-,TRBD2,CASSFSGLGQYF,TGTGCCAGCAGTTTCTCGGGACTAGGGCAGTATTTT
TRBJ1-1,TRBV18,-,-,CASSLGQNTEAFF,TGTGCCAGCTCACTAGGACAGAACACTGAAGCTTTCTTT
TRBJ2-1,TRBV9,-,TRBD2,CASSVALLGAGGGDEQFF,TGTGCCAGCAGCGTAGCTTTGCTGGGGGCGGGAGGTGGAGATGAGCAGTTCTTC
TRBJ1-1,TRBV28,-,-,CASSFSFMNTEAFF,TGTGCCAGCAGTTTCAGTTTTATGAACACTGAAGCTTTCTTT
TRBJ2-5,TRBV5-4,-,-,CASSTQGIQETQYF,TGTGCCAGCAGTACCCAGGGCATCCAAGAGACCCAGTACTTC
TRBJ2-1,TRBV28,once,-,CASSLGTTEYNEQFF,TGTGCCAGCAGTTTGGGGACAACAGAATACAATGAGCAGTTCTTC
TRBJ2-4,TRBV6-1,-,-,CASSEDLAKNIQYF,TGTGCCAGCAGTGAAGACCTAGCCAAAAACATTCAGTACTTC
TRBJ2-3,TRBV24-1,-,-,CATSDFSGKGQDSTDTQYF,TGTGCCACCAGTGATTTTAGTGGTAAAGGTCAAGACAGCACAGATACGCAGTATTTT
TRBJ1-2,TRBV18,-,TRBD1,CASSPTSGTGIAGYTF,TGTGCCAGCTCACCCACATCCGGGACAGGGATTGCTGGCTACACCTTC
TRBJ2-2,TRBV28,-,-,CASGIGSASNTGELFF,TGTGCCAGCGGAATAGGTAGCGCCTCGAACACCGGGGAGCTGTTTTTT
TRBJ1-3,TRBV19,-,TRBD1,CASTWTGGFGNTIYF,TGTGCCAGTACCTGGACAGGGGGCTTTGGAAACACCATATATTTT
TRBJ2-5,TRBV30,-,-,CAWSSAGRITQETQYF,TGTGCCTGGAGTTCGGCAGGGAGGATTACACAAGAGACCCAGTACTTC
TRBJ2-7,TRBV3-1/TRBV3-2,-,TRBD2,CASSPGLVGEQYF,TGTGCCAGCAGCCCGGGACTAGTTGGCGAGCAGTACTTC
TRBJ1-1,TRBV19,-,-,CASSITSGASYPGNTEAFF,TGTGCCAGTAGTATCACTTCAGGGGCCTCATACCCTGGTAACACTGAAGCTTTCTTT
TRBJ2-7,TRBV18,-,-,CASSPPDSALRSYEQYF,TGTGCCAGCTCACCACCGGATAGCGCCCTTCGTTCCTACGAGCAGTACTTC